This is a list of T cell receptor beta chains from one sample in a study of blood T cell repertoires in COVID-19. The protocol was immunoSEQ multiplex PCR, while the TCRdb copy is restricted to in-frame clones and leaves out a portion. The table has 300,000 to 450,000 clones, about 89% seen once. The sample comprised PBMCs or T cells enriched from blood (not recorded which). Receptor source: a man between 35 and 55 years old in a cohort exposed to, infected with or recovered from COVID-19 (not recorded which). The CDR3 runs from the conserved cysteine through the conserved F or W. A D gene is named only where the DNA matches it firmly. Only some rows state a clone size, as once, few, many or a class for expanded clones.

NA TRBJ1-3 TRBV15 NA TGTGCCACCAGCAGAGACCCAGGGGTGTGGAACACCATATATTTT CATSRDPGVWNTIYF
NA TRBJ1-1 TRBV5-1 NA TGCGCCAGCAGCCGGAAGGGAACAGGGAAGGTTTGGACTGAAGCTTTCTTT CASSRKGTGKVWTEAFF
TRBD2 TRBJ2-7 TRBV6-5 NA TGTGCCAGCAGCTCTAGCGGGGCCCCGCACGAGCAGTACTTC CASSSSGAPHEQYF
NA TRBJ2-7 TRBV5-4 NA TGTGCCAGCAGTCTCTCTATCTCCTACGAGCAGTACTTC CASSLSISYEQYF
NA TRBJ2-7 TRBV28 few TGTGCCAGCAGCGGGAAATACTACGAGCAGTACTTC CASSGKYYEQYF
NA TRBJ2-3 TRBV27 NA TGTGCCAGCAGTTCCGTGGATACGCAGTATTTT CASSSVDTQYF
TRBD2 TRBJ2-7 TRBV6-6 NA TGTGCCAGCAGCCCGGGACTAGCGGGAGGTTCTGAGCAGTACTTC CASSPGLAGGSEQYF
TRBD1 TRBJ2-2 TRBV7-9 NA TGTGCCAGCAGCCCGACTCTACAGGGGGCGACCACCGGGGAGCTGTTTTTT CASSPTLQGATTGELFF
NA TRBJ1-1 TRBV28 NA TGTGCCAGCAGTCCAACCGGTGTAGTTAACACTGAAGCTTTCTTT CASSPTGVVNTEAFF
TRBD2 TRBJ2-3 TRBV6-4 NA TGTGCCAGCAGTCCCCGACTAGCGGCCCCCCATACGCAGTATTTT CASSPRLAAPHTQYF
NA TRBJ2-1 TRBV12-5 once TGTGCTCTCTCGGGACAAATTACCTACAATGAGCAGTTCTTC CALSGQITYNEQFF
NA TRBJ2-7 TRBV5-1 NA TGCGCCAGCAGCTTGTCATTTAGGAGATACGAGCAGTACTTC CASSLSFRRYEQYF
NA TRBJ2-2 TRBV30 NA TGTGCCTGGACGGCAGGGATCACCGGGGAGCTGTTTTTT CAWTAGITGELFF
TRBD1 TRBJ1-5 TRBV2 NA TGTGCCAGCAGTGGGACAGGGAGTAATCAGCCCCAGCATTTT CASSGTGSNQPQHF
TRBD2 TRBJ2-2 TRBV2 once TGTGCCAGCAGTGACGTACTAGCGGGAGTGTCCGGGGAGCTGTTTTTT CASSDVLAGVSGELFF
TRBD1 TRBJ2-5 TRBV3-1/TRBV3-2 NA TGTGCCAGCAGCCGGGACAGGGGGTTGTGGTCGACCCAGTACTTC CASSRDRGLWSTQYF
TRBD2 TRBJ2-3 TRBV6-1 NA TGTGCCAGCAGTGATCTGGGCGGGAGTGTAACAGATACGCAGTATTTT CASSDLGGSVTDTQYF
TRBD1 TRBJ1-2 TRBV6-5 few TGTGCCAGCAGTTACGGGACAGTCGGCTATGGCTACACCTTC CASSYGTVGYGYTF
NA TRBJ1-2 TRBV28 once TGTGCCAGCAGTTTCTCGGACATGTATGGCTACACCTTC CASSFSDMYGYTF
NA TRBJ2-2 TRBV21-1 NA TGTGCCAGCAGCAAATGGGGACGCAGGGGGCCCGTCGGTGCCGGGGAGCTGTTTTTT CASSKWGRRGPVGAGELFF
NA TRBJ1-6 TRBV6-6 NA TGTGCCAGCAGTCAGACCCCGGGTCCTAATTCACCCCTCCACTTT CASSQTPGPNSPLHF
NA TRBJ2-7 TRBV19 NA TGTGCCAGTAGTATAGATGGGTCAGGGTACGAGCAGTACTTC CASSIDGSGYEQYF